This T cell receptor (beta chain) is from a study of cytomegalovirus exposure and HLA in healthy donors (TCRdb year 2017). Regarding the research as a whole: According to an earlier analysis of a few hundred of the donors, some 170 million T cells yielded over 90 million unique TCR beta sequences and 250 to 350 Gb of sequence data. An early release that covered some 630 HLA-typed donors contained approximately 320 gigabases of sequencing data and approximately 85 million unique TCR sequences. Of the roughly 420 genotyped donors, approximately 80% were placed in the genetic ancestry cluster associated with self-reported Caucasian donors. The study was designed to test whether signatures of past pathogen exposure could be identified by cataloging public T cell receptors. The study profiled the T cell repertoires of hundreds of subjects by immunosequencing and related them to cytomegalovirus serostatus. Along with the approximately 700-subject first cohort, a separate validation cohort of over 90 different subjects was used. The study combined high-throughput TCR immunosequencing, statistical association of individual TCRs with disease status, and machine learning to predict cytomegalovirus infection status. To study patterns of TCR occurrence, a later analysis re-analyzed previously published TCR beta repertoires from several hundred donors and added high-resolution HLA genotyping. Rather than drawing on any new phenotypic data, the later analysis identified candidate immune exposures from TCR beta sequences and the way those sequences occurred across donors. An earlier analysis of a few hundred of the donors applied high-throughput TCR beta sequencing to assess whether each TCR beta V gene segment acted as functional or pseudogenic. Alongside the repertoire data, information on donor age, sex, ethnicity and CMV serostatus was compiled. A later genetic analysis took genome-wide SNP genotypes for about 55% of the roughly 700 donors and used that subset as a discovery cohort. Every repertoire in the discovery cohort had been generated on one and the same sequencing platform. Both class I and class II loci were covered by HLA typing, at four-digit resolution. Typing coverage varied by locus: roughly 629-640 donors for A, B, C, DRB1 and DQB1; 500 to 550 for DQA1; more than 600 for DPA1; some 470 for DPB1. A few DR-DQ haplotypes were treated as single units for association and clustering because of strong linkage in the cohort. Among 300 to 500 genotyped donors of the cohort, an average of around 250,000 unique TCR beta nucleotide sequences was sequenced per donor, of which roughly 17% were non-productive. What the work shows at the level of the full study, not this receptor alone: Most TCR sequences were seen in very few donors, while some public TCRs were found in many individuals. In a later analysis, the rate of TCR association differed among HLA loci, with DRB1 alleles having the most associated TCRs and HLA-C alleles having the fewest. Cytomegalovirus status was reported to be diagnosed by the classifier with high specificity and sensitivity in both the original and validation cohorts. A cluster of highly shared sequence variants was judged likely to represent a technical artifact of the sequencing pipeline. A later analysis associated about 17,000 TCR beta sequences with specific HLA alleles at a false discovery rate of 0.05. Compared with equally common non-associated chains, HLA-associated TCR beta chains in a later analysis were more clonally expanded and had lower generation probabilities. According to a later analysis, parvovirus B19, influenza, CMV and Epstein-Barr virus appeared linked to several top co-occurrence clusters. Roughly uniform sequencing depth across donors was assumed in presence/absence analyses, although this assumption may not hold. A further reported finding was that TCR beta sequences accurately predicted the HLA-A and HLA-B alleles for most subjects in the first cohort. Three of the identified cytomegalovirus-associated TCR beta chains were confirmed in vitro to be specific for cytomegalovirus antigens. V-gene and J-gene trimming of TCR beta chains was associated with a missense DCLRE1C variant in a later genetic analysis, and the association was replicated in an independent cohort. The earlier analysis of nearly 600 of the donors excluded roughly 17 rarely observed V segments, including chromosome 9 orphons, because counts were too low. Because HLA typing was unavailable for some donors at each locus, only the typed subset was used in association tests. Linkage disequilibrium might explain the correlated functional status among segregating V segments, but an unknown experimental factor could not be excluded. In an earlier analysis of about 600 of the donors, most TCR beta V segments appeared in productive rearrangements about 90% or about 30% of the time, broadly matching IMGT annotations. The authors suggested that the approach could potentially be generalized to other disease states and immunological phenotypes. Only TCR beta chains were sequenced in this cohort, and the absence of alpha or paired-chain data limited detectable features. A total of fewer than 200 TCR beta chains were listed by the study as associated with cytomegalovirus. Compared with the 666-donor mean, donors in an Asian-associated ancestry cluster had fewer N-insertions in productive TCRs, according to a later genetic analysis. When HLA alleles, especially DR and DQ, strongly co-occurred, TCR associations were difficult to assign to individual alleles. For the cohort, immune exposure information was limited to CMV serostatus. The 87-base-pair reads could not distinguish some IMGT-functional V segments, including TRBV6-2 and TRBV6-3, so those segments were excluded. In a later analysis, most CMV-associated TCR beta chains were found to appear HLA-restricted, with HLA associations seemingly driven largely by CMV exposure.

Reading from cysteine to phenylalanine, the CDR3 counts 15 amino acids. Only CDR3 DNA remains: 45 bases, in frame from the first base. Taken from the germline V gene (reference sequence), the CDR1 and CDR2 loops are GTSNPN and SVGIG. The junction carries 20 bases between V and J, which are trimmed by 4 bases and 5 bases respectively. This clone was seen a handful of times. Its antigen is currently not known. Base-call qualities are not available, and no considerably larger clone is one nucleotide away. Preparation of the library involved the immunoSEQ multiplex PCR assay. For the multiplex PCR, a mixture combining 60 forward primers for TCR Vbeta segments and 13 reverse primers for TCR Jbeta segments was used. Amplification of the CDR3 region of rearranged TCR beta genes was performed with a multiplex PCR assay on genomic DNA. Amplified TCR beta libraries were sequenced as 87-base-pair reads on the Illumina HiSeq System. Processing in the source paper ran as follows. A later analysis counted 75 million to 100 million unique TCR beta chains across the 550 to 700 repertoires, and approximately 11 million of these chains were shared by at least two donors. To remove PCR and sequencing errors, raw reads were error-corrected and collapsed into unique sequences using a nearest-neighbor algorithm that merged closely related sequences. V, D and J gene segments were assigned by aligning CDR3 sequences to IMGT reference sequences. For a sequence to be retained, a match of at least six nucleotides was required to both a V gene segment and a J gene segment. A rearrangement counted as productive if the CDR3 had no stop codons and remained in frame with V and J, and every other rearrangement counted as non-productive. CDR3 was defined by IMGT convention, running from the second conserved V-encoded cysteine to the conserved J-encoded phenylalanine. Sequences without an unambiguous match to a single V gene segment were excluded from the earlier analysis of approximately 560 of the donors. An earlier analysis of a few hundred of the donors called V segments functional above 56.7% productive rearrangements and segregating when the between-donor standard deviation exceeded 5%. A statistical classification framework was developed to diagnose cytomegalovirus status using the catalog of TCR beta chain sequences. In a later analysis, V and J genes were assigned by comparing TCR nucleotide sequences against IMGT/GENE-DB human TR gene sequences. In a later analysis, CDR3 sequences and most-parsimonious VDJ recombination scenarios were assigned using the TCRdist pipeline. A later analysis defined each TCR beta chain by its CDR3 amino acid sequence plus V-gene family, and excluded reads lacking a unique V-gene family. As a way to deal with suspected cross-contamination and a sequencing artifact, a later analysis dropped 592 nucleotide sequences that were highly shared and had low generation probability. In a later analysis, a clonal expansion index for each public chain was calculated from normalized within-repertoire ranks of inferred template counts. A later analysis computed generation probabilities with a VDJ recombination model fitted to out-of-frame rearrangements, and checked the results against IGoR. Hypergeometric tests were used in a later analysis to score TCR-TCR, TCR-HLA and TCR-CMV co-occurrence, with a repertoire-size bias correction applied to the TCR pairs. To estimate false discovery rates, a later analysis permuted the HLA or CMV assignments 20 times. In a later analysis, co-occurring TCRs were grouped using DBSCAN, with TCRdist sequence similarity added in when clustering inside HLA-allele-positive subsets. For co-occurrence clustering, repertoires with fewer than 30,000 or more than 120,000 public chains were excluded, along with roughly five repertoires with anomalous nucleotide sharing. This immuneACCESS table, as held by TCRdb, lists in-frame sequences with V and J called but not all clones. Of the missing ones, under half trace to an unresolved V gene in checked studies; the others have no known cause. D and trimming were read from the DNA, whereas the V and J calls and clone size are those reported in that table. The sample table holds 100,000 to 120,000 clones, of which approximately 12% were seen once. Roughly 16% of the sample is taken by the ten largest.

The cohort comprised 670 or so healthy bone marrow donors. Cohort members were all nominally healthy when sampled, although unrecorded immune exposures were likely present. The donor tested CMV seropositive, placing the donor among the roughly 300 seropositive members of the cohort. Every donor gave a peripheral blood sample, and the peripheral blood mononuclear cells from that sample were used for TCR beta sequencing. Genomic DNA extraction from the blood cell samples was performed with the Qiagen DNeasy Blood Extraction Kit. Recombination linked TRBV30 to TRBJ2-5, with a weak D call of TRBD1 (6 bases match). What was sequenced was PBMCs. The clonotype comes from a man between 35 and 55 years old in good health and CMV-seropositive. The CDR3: CAWTDGTGRMETQYF. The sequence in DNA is TGTGCCTGGACGGACGGAACAGGGAGAATGGAGACCCAGTACTTC.